This entry concerns a single TCR beta chain. Different DNA sequences within this sample yield the same CDR3. This CDR3 has 14 amino acids. CDR1 MNHEY and CDR2 SMNVEV come from the germline V gene (reference sequence). V gave up 3 bases and J gave up 0 bases, with 7 bases separating them. The data are from a study of cytomegalovirus exposure and HLA in healthy donors. Study in general: A preliminary data release comprised 91 million or so unique TCRs obtained from HLA-typed donors.

PCR involved 60 Vbeta and 13 Jbeta primers. Sequencing was performed with immunoSEQ multiplex PCR; in TCRdb, only in-frame clones are kept and a portion is missing. The data show a few hundred thousand clones, 65% to 85% seen once. The receptor was derived from a man under 40 in good health and CMV-seronegative. Sequenced material: PBMCs. The chain is built from TRBV27 and TRBJ2-3; a weak D match, TRBD2 (6 bases). This chain's CDR3 is CASSLGGSTDTQYF. The CDR3 region has the DNA TGTGCCAGCAGTTTGGGGGGAAGCACAGATACGCAGTATTTT.